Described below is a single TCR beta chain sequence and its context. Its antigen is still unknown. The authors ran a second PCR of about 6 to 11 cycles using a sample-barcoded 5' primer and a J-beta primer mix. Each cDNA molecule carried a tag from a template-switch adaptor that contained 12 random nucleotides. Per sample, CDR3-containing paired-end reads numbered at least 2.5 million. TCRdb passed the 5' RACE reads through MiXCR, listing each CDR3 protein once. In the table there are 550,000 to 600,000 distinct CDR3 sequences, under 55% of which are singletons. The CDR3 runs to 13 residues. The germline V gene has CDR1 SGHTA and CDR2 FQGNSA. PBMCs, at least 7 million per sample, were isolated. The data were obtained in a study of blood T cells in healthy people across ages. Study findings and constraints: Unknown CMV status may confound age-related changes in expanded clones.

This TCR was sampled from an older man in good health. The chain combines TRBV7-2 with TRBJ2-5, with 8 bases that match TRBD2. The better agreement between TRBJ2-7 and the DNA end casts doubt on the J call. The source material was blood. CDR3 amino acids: CASSPTRGGEQYF. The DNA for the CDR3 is TGTGCCAGCAGTCCTACCCGGGGGGGCGAGCAGTACTTC.